The 21 T cell receptor beta chains below were found in one sample sequenced in a study of vaccination effects on CD4 cells after COVID-19. These receptors have no known antigen. ViraFEST used viral peptide pools to expand antigen-specific CD4+ T cells before sequencing. Once cultured for approximately ten days, the cells underwent separation to obtain CD4+ T cells. Two doses of either BNT162b2 or mRNA-1273 were given to each participant. Assay: immunoSEQ multiplex PCR; the TCRdb copy retains only in-frame clones and omits some. The sample lists about 66,000 clones; about 80% were seen once. Sample: CD4+ T cells from PBMCs cultured with HCoV-OC43 spike peptides, taken after COVID-19 vaccination. Stated subset: HCoV-OC43 spike overlapping peptide pool stimulation. Every receptor here comes from a human donor who received a COVID-19 vaccine.

The chain combines TRBV7-2 with TRBJ1-2; D is undetermined. CDR3 size: 13 residues. Germline V gives CDR1 SGHTA, CDR2 FQGNSA. Trimming removed 5 bases from V and 0 bases from J, with 7 bases in between. The CDR3 here is CASSPASNYGYTF. The CDR3 DNA reads TGTGCCAGCAGCCCCGCCTCTAACTATGGCTACACCTTC. The complete variable domain, with remaining parts taken from reference TRBV7-2 and TRBJ1-2, reads GAGVSQSPSNKVTEKGKDVELRCDPISGHTALYWYRQSLGQGLEFLIYFQGNSAPDKSGLPSDRFSAERTGGSVSTLTIQRTQQEDSAVYLCASSPASNYGYTFGSGTRLTVV.

The V and J genes are TRBV19 and TRBJ1-5; 10 positions agree with TRBD1. Germline V gene data show CDR1 as LNHDA and CDR2 as SQIVND (reference sequence). J lost 2 bases, V lost 6 bases, and 4 bases had no gene match. This CDR3 spans 15 amino acids. CDR3 sequence reads: CASRVGQGGNQPQHF. DNA for the CDR3: TGTGCCAGTAGGGTCGGACAGGGGGGCAATCAGCCCCAGCATTTT.

This chain connects TRBV14 to TRBJ2-7; perhaps TRBD2 as D (6 bases). Trimming left V 7 bases short and J 2 bases short, with 18 bases between. Germline V gives CDR1 SGHDN, CDR2 FVKESK. The CDR3 totals 15 residues. CDR3 loop: CASIISRDLPYEQYV. For the CDR3, the DNA is TGTGCCAGCATCATATCCCGGGACTTACCCTACGAGCAGTACGTC.

The chain uses TRBV25-1 and TRBJ2-3; 7 bases agree with TRBD2. The germline gives CDR1 MGHDK, CDR2 SYGVNS. Trimming cost V 4 bases and J 3 bases; bases outside gene matches: 10. CDR3 size: 16 residues. CDR3 sequence: CASSARGVSWTDTQYF. CDR3 in DNA: TGTGCCAGCAGTGCTCGGGGGGTAAGTTGGACAGATACGCAGTATTTT.

The genes are TRBV24-1 and TRBJ2-1; TRBD1 agrees at 10 bases. With V trimmed by 3 bases and J by 6 bases, 7 bases remained unmatched. This CDR3 contains 16 residues. Germline-derived CDR1 and CDR2 are KGHDR and SFDVKD. CDR3 loop: CATSDRTGGSVNEQFF. CDR3 coding DNA: TGTGCCACCAGTGATCGGACAGGGGGTTCGGTCAATGAGCAGTTCTTC.

This chain links TRBV18 with TRBJ2-3, with D unclear. CDR1 and CDR2 (germline): KGHSH, LQKENI. Trimming took off 0 bases at V and 4 bases at J, with 5 bases between the two ends. The CDR3 is made up of 13 amino acids. The CDR3 sequence: CASSPPVADTQYF. CDR3 nucleotides: TGTGCCAGCTCACCACCGGTGGCAGATACGCAGTATTTT.

V gene TRBV3-1 (or the pseudogene TRBV3-2) combines with J gene TRBJ2-3, with 15 bases identical to TRBD2. The junction had 10 bases not matched to a gene; V was cut back by 6 bases and J by 0 bases. Germline V gene data show CDR1 as LGHDT and CDR2 as YNNKEL (reference sequence). The CDR3 loop spans 19 amino acids. CDR3 in amino acids: CASSSGLAGGPSSTDTQYF. CDR3 DNA: TGTGCCAGCAGTTCGGGACTAGCGGGGGGACCAAGTAGCACAGATACGCAGTATTTT.

This chain connects TRBV7-8 to TRBJ1-5; D is possibly TRBD1 (6 bases). Germline V gene lookup returns CDR1 SGHVS and CDR2 FQNEAQ. Trimming pared 3 bases from V and 2 bases from J, leaving 11 bases between. The CDR3 has 15 amino acids. This CDR3 is CASSFGGRGNQPQHF. CDR3 coding DNA: TGTGCCAGCAGCTTCGGGGGCCGGGGCAATCAGCCCCAGCATTTT.

The CDR3 region has the DNA TGCAGCGTTGGACATAACACCGGGGAGCTGTTTTTT. As protein: CSVGHNTGELFF. The V call is TRBV29-1, the J call TRBJ2-2; no firm D call. The length of the CDR3 is 12 residues. Trimming stripped 4 bases from V and 2 bases from J, with 5 bases between. CDR1 is SQVTM and CDR2 is ANQGSEA in the germline V gene.

This clone has just a few counts. This chain joins TRBV27 and TRBJ1-2, with 7 nucleotides matching TRBD1. V gave up 6 bases and J gave up 6 bases; unmatched junction bases: 4. Germline CDR1 and CDR2: MNHEY and SMNVEV (reference sequence). The CDR3 covers 12 residues. The CDR3 reads CASSFTGDGYTF. DNA for the CDR3: TGTGCCAGCAGCTTTACAGGGGATGGCTACACCTTC.

The J gene is TRBJ2-7, the V gene TRBV18; 7 nucleotides align to TRBD1. The CDR3 covers 15 residues. Germline V gives CDR1 KGHSH, CDR2 LQKENI. The J segment lost 3 bases and the V segment lost 0 bases, leaving 5 bases of the junction unmatched. The CDR3 DNA reads as TGTGCCAGCTCACCACCTCCGACAGGGTACTACGAGCAGTACGTC. As protein: CASSPPPTGYYEQYV.

CDR3 in amino acids: CASSLVIGSYNEQFF. CDR3 bases: TGCGCCAGCAGCTTGGTGATAGGATCCTACAATGAGCAGTTCTTC. The chain is built from TRBV5-1 and TRBJ2-1; D not certain. Trimming pared 0 bases from V and 1 base from J, leaving 8 bases between. Germline loops: CDR1 SGHRS, CDR2 YFSETQ. This CDR3 is 15 amino acids long.

V and J are TRBV23-1 and TRBJ2-3; TRBD1 agrees at 7 bases. TRBV23-1 is recorded as an ORF, its role being uncertain. The CDR3 is 16 residues long. Trimming removed 7 bases from V and 0 bases from J; junction bases left unmatched: 10. The CDR3 loop reads CASTSTYRGSTDTQYF. As DNA, the CDR3 is TGCGCCAGCACCTCTACTTACAGGGGCAGCACAGATACGCAGTATTTT.

The chain combines TRBV24-1 with TRBJ2-3, with 9 positions matching TRBD1. V lost 0 bases to trimming and J lost 2 bases; unmatched junction nucleotides: 2. The CDR3 spans 16 residues. Germline V gene lookup returns CDR1 KGHDR and CDR2 SFDVKD. The CDR3 spells CATSDLGTGNTDTQYF. The DNA of the CDR3 is TGTGCCACCAGTGATTTGGGGACAGGGAACACAGATACGCAGTATTTT.

V gene TRBV6-5 combines with J gene TRBJ2-6; D may match TRBD1 or TRBD2 (5 bases each). CDR3 length: 15 residues. CDR1 is MNHEY, CDR2 SVGAGI, per germline. The CDR3 DNA reads as TGTGGCACGGGACGGAGAGGCTCTGGGGCCAACGTCCTGACTTTC. Its protein is CGTGRRGSGANVLTF.

The chain recombines TRBV29-1 with TRBJ2-3; D is unclear. Per germline, CDR1 SQVTM and CDR2 ANQGSEA. Trimming removed 8 bases at V and 1 base at J, with 10 bases between. This CDR3 region has 12 residues. DNA for the CDR3: TGCAGCTCGAGGTGGGGCACAGATACGCAGTATTTT. Translating it yields CSSRWGTDTQYF.

This clone has more than one count but fewer than ten. This chain uses TRBV6-5 with TRBJ1-2, with 8 nucleotides matching TRBD1. Germline CDR1 is MNHEY and CDR2 is SVGAGI. V shed 6 bases and J 8 bases; nucleotides not matched to a gene: 8. This CDR3 is 13 amino acids long. CDR3 sequence (DNA): TGTGCCAGCAGAGTAACAGGGGGAGGAGGCTACACCTTC. It specifies CASRVTGGGGYTF.

The chain carries TRBV2 and TRBJ2-5; D may be TRBD1 (6 bases). The V end was cut by 5 bases, the J end by 5 bases, with 15 bases between. The CDR3 loop spans 14 amino acids. The germline V gene encodes CDR1 SNHLY and CDR2 FYNNEI. The chain's CDR3 is CASSKDRPPETQYF. In DNA, the CDR3 is TGTGCCAGCAGTAAGGACAGACCGCCTGAGACCCAGTACTTC.

The V call is TRBV19, the J call TRBJ1-4; possibly TRBD1 for D (6 bases). Germline assignment: CDR1 LNHDA and CDR2 SQIVND (reference sequence). V was shortened by 5 bases and J by 8 bases, with 18 bases between the two germline ends. The CDR3 is made up of 15 amino acids. The DNA of the CDR3 is TGTGCCAGTAGTCTTAGGGGGATGCAGCGAGAAAAACTGTTTTTT. The encoded protein is CASSLRGMQREKLFF.

This clone has a handful of counts. This sequence joins TRBV7-9 and TRBJ2-3; 8 bases are shared with TRBD2. The length of the CDR3 is 15 residues. Germline CDR1 is SEHNR and CDR2 is FQNEAQ (reference sequence). V shed 5 bases and J 8 bases; nucleotides not matched to a gene: 12. Here the CDR3 DNA reads TGTGCCAGCAGCCCAGGCACGGGGGGGCCGGGTACGCAGTATTTT. Translated, it gives CASSPGTGGPGTQYF.

This clone was observed once. The chain couples TRBV2 to TRBJ1-2; a possible D gene is TRBD1 (5 bases). The CDR3 consists of 15 residues. The germline V gene has CDR1 SNHLY and CDR2 FYNNEI. Trimming cost V 3 bases and J 3 bases, with 14 bases left between them. This CDR3 is CASSDGGGVYYGYTF. The CDR3 coding sequence is TGTGCCAGCAGTGATGGGGGGGGAGTATACTATGGCTACACCTTC.